These T cell receptor beta chains were read from a single sample in a study of identical twins. TCRdb itself ran the 5' RACE reads through MiXCR, one entry per CDR3 protein. The data show hundreds of thousands of distinct CDR3 sequences, 18% seen once. The same sample was also studied in work on T cells expressing NK-cell markers.

The sequenced material came from PBMCs. The receptor set was obtained from a woman aged 18-29 years in good health. The CDR3 runs from the conserved cysteine through the conserved F or W. The D gene is left open where the match is weak. Clone size is not always given. Where it is, it says once, few, many or a class for expanded clones.

DNA: TGTGCCAGCAGCGTATCCAGCAGTCCATCGGGGGAGCAGTACTTC
CDR3: CASSVSSSPSGEQYF
J: TRBJ2-7
D: NA
size: NA
V: TRBV9

DNA: TGTGCCAGCGGAGCGGTTAGCTCCTACAATGAGCAGTTCTTC
CDR3: CASGAVSSYNEQFF
J: TRBJ2-1
D: NA
size: NA
V: TRBV11-3

DNA: TGTGCCAGCAGCGACAGGGTCGGGGAGCTGTTTTTT
CDR3: CASSDRVGELFF
J: TRBJ2-2
D: TRBD1
size: few
V: TRBV6-2/TRBV6-3

DNA: TGTGCCAGCAGCGTAAGTGGGGGAACTGAAGCTTTCTTT
CDR3: CASSVSGGTEAFF
J: TRBJ1-1
D: NA
size: few
V: TRBV7-6

DNA: TGTGCCAGCAGCCGAGGAATGGGGACTAACTACGAGCAGTACTTC
CDR3: CASSRGMGTNYEQYF
J: TRBJ2-7
D: TRBD2
size: NA
V: TRBV7-2

DNA: TGTGCCAGCAGCTTGGTCGGCAGGGCCTACAATGAGCAGTTCTTC
CDR3: CASSLVGRAYNEQFF
J: TRBJ2-1
D: NA
size: NA
V: TRBV5-6

DNA: TGTGCCAGCAGTTTCCTAGCGGGCCCCACCGGGGAGCTGTTTTTT
CDR3: CASSFLAGPTGELFF
J: TRBJ2-2
D: TRBD2
size: few
V: TRBV12-3/TRBV12-4

DNA: TGTGCCAGCAGCTTGATAACAGGGGCGCTTCGTGGCTACACCTTC
CDR3: CASSLITGALRGYTF
J: TRBJ1-2
D: TRBD1
size: NA
V: TRBV5-6

DNA: TGCAGTGCTAAGAGATTGAACACTGAAGCTTTCTTT
CDR3: CSAKRLNTEAFF
J: TRBJ1-1
D: NA
size: few
V: TRBV20-1

DNA: TGTGCCAGCAGGACTAAATTCTACGAGCAGTACTTC
CDR3: CASRTKFYEQYF
J: TRBJ2-7
D: NA
size: few
V: TRBV6-2/TRBV6-3

DNA: TGCAGTGCTCTGGAGACAGGGATTAATTCACCCCTCCACTTT
CDR3: CSALETGINSPLHF
J: TRBJ1-6
D: TRBD1
size: NA
V: TRBV20-1

DNA: TGCAGTGGTTTGGGCACTGAAGCTTTCTTT
CDR3: CSGLGTEAFF
J: TRBJ1-1
D: NA
size: NA
V: TRBV20-1

DNA: TGCAGCGTTGACACAACGCTTGAGGACAGTACAGATACGCAGTATTTT
CDR3: CSVDTTLEDSTDTQYF
J: TRBJ2-3
D: NA
size: few
V: TRBV29-1

DNA: TGTGCCAGCAGCCACCGACTAGCTCATAACGATGAGCAGTTCTTC
CDR3: CASSHRLAHNDEQFF
J: TRBJ2-1
D: TRBD2
size: few
V: TRBV5-5

DNA: TGCAGTGCTAGAGACTCTGGACGTGGCACCGGGGAGCTGTTTTTT
CDR3: CSARDSGRGTGELFF
J: TRBJ2-2
D: NA
size: NA
V: TRBV20-1

DNA: TGTGCCAGCAGCTCCAGGGGGCCGGGTGAGCAGTTCTTC
CDR3: CASSSRGPGEQFF
J: TRBJ2-1
D: TRBD1
size: NA
V: TRBV7-9

DNA: TGTGCCATCAGTTTAAGAGCTAGCGGGGGGGCTCGCGTCGCCCATGAGCAGTTCTTC
CDR3: CAISLRASGGARVAHEQFF
J: TRBJ2-1
D: TRBD2
size: NA
V: TRBV10-3

DNA: TGTGCCAGCAAGACGGGGGAGACCCAGTACTTC
CDR3: CASKTGETQYF
J: TRBJ2-5
D: NA
size: NA
V: TRBV7-9